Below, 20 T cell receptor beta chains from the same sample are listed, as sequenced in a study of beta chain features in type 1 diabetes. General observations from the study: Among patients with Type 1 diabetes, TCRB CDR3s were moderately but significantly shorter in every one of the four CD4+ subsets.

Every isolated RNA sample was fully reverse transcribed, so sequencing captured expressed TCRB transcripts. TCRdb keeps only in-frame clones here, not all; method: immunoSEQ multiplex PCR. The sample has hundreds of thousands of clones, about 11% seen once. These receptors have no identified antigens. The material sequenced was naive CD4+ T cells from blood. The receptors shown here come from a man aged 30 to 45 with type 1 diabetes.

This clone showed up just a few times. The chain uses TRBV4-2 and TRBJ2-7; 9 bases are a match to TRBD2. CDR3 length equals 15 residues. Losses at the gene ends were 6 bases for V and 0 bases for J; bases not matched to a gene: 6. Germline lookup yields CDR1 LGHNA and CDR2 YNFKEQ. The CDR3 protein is CASSQSGGSSYEQYF. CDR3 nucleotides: TGTGCCAGCAGTCAAAGCGGGGGGTCCTCCTACGAGCAGTACTTC.

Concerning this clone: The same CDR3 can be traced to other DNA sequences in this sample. Written as DNA, the CDR3 is TGTGCCAGCAGTGTTCGGGGAATGAACACTGAAGCTTTCTTT. It translates to CASSVRGMNTEAFF. The V and J genes are TRBV2 and TRBJ1-1, with D hard to call. This CDR3 is built from 14 residues. In germline, CDR1 is SNHLY, CDR2 FYNNEI. With 4 bases removed from V and 0 bases from J, the gap between germline ends came to 9 bases.

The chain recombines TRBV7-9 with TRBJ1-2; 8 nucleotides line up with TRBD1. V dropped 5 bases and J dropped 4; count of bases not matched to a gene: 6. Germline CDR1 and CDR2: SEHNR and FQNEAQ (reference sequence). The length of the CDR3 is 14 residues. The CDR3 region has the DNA TGTGCCAGCAGCACGGGACAGGCCTTCTATGGCTACACCTTC. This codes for CASSTGQAFYGYTF.

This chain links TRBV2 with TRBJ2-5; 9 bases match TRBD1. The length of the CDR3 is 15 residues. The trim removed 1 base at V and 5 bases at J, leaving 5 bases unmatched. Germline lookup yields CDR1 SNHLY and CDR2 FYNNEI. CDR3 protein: CASSEEGTGRETQYF. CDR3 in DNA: TGTGCCAGCAGTGAAGAAGGGACAGGGAGGGAGACCCAGTACTTC.

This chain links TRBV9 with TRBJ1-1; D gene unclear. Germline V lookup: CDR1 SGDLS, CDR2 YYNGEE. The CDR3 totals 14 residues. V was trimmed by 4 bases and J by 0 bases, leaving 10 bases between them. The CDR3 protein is CASSLLQLNTEAFF. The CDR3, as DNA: TGTGCCAGCAGCCTACTGCAATTGAACACTGAAGCTTTCTTT.

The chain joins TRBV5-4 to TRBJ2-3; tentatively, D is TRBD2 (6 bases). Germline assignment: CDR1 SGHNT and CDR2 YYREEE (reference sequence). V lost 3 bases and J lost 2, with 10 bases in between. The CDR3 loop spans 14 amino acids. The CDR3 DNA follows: TGTGCCAGCAGCTCTGCGGGGACCACAGATACGCAGTATTTT. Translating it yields CASSSAGTTDTQYF.

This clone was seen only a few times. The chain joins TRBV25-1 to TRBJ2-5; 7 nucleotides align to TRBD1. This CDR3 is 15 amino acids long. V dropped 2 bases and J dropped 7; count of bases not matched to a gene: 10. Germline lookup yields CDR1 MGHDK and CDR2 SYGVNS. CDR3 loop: CASSEIGTAVGTQYF. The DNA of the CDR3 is TGTGCCAGCAGTGAAATTGGGACAGCTGTGGGGACCCAGTACTTC.

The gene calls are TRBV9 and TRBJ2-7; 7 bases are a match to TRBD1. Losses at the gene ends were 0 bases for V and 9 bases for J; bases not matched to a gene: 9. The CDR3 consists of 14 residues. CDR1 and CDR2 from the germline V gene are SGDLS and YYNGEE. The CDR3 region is CASSVGDRVQRQYF. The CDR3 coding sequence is TGTGCCAGCAGCGTAGGAGACAGGGTACAAAGGCAGTACTTC.

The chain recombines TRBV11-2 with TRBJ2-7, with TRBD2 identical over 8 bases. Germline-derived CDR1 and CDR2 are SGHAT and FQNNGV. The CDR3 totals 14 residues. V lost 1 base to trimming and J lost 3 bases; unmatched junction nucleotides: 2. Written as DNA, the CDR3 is TGTGCCAGCAGCTTAGGACTAGCGAACTACGAGCAGTACTTC. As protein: CASSLGLANYEQYF.

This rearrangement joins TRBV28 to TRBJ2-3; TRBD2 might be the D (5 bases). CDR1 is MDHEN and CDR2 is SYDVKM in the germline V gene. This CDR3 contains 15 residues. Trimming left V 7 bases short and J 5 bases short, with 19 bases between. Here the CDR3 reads CASTPIGQAGDTQYF. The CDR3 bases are TGTGCCAGCACCCCCATCGGGCAGGCGGGAGATACGCAGTATTTT.

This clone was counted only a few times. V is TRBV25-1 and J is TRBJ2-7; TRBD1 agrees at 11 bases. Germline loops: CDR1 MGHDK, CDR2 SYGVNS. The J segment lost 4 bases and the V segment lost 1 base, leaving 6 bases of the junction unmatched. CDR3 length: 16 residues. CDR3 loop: CASSELDRGLGYEQYF. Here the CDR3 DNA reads TGTGCCAGCAGTGAATTGGACAGGGGGCTGGGGTACGAGCAGTACTTC.

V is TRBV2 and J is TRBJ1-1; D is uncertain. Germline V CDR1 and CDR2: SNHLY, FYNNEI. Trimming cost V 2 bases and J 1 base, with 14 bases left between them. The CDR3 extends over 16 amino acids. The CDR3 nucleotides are TGTGCCAGCAGTGAAAGACGACGTCAGGAGAACACTGAAGCTTTCTTT. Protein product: CASSERRRQENTEAFF.

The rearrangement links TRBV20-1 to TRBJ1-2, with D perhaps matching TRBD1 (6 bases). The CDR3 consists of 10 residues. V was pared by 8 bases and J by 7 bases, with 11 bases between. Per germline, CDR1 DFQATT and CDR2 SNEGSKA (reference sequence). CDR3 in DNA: TGCAGTACACAGGGTTCTGGCTACACCTTC. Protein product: CSTQGSGYTF.

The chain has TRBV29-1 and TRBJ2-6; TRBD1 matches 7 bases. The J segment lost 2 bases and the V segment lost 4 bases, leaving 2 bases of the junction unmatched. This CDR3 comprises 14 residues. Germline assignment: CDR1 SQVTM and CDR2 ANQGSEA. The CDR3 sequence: CSVATGAGANVLTF. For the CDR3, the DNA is TGCAGCGTTGCTACAGGGGCTGGGGCCAACGTCCTGACTTTC.

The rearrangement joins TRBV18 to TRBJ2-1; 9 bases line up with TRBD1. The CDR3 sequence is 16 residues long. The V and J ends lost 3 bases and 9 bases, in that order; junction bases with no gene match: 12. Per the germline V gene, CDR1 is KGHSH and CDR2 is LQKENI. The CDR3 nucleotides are TGTGCCAGCTCACCCACCTTCGGGACAGGGCCGGTTGAGCAGTTCTTC. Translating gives CASSPTFGTGPVEQFF.

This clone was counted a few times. CDR3 DNA: TGTGCCAGCAGCTTAGGGACAGCGTACCAAGAGACCCAGTACTTC. It specifies CASSLGTAYQETQYF. V usage is TRBV7-9 and J usage is TRBJ2-5, with TRBD1 as a possible D gene (6 bases). CDR3 size: 15 residues. V dropped 1 base and J dropped 0 bases, with 9 bases sitting between them. CDR1 is SEHNR and CDR2 is FQNEAQ in the germline V gene (reference sequence).

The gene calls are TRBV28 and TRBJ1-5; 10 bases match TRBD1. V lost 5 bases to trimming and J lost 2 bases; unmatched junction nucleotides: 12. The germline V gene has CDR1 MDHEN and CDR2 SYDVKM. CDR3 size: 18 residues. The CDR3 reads CASSTLPTGTGGNQPQHF. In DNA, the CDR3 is TGTGCCAGCAGTACCCTCCCCACCGGGACAGGGGGCAATCAGCCCCAGCATTTT.

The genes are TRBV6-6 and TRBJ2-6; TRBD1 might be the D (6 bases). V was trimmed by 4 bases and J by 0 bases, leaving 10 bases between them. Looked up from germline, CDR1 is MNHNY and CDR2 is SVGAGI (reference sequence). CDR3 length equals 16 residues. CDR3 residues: CASSSLQGSGANVLTF. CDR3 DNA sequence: TGTGCCAGCAGTTCTCTACAGGGCTCTGGGGCCAACGTCCTGACTTTC.

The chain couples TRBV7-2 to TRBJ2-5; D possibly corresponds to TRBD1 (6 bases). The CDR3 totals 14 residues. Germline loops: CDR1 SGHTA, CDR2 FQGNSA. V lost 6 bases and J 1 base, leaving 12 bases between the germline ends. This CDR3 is CASSSRDTQETQYF. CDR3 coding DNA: TGTGCCAGCAGTTCCCGGGACACCCAAGAGACCCAGTACTTC. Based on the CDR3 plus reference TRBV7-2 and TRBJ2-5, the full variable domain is GAGVSQSPSNKVTEKGKDVELRCDPISGHTALYWYRQSLGQGLEFLIYFQGNSAPDKSGLPSDRFSAERTGGSVSTLTIQRTQQEDSAVYLCASSSRDTQETQYFGPGTRLLVL.

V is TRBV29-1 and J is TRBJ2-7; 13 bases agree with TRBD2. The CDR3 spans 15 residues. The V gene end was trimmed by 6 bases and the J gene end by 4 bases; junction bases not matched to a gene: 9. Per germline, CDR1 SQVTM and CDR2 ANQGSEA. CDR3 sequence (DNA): TGCAGCGTCCGGACTAGCGGGGGACCCCCTTACGAGCAGTACTTC. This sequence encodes CSVRTSGGPPYEQYF.